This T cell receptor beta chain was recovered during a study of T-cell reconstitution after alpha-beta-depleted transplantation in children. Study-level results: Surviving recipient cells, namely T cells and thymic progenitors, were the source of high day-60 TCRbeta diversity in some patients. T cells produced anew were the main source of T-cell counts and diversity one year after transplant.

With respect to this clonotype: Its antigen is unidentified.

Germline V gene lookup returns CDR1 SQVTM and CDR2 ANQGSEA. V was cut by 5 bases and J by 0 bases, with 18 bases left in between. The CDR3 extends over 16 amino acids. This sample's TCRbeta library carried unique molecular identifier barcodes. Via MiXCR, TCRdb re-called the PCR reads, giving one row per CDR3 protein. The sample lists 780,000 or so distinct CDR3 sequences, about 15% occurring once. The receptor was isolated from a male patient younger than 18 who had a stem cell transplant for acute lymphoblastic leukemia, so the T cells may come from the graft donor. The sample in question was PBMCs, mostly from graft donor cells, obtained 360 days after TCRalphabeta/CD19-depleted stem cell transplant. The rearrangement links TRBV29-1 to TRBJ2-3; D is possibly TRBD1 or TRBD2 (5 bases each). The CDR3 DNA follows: TGCAGCGTTTTCGCCTGGGACGGCCCTAGCACAGATACGCAGTATTTT. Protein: CSVFAWDGPSTDTQYF.